Reported below is one TCR beta chain. Its cognate antigen is unknown. Measured with immunoSEQ multiplex PCR; TCRdb has only the in-frame clones, and not every one. The data hold more than 90,000 clones, with more than 85% observed a single time. The sample is drawn from a study of T cell repertoires and HLA-DP antigens. The CDR3 contains 13 residues. Deletions cut 3 bases from V and 2 bases from J, with 7 bases between. Germline-derived CDR1 and CDR2 are ENHRY and SYGVKD. V is TRBV10-3 and J is TRBJ1-1; D is possibly TRBD1 (6 bases). This sequence was found in a woman in her late teens or twenties in good health and CMV-seronegative. Input material: CD4+ T cells from PBMCs. The DNA of the CDR3 is TGTGCCATCAGTGACAGGGGTAACACTGAAGCTTTCTTT. This codes for CAISDRGNTEAFF.